This T cell receptor beta chain was obtained from a study of cytomegalovirus exposure and HLA in healthy donors. The PCR used 60 Vbeta and 13 Jbeta primers. Authors' analysis steps: Around 9.9 million shared chains were among the roughly 80 million unique TCR beta chains that a later analysis counted. The assay was immunoSEQ multiplex PCR, and TCRdb's table has in-frame clones only and misses some. The DNA gave D and trimming, while V, J and clone size come from that table. Of about 140,000 clones listed, more than 75% are singletons. Study-level results: Presence/absence analyses treated sequencing depth as roughly uniform across donors. The classifier reportedly diagnosed cytomegalovirus status with high sensitivity and specificity. As a later analysis showed, several of the most significant clusters appeared to be linked to common viral pathogens.

As for this clone: Its cognate antigen is unknown.

CDR3 length equals 15 residues. Germline V lookup: CDR1 WSHSY, CDR2 SAAADI. V trimming: 8 bases; J trimming: 6 bases; junction bases outside the gene matches: 12. The sequence derives from a man aged 45-65 years in good health and CMV-seronegative. V and J are TRBV10-2 and TRBJ2-1; TRBD2 agrees at 8 bases. Sequences were obtained from PBMCs. The CDR3 DNA follows: TGCGCCAGCCTGGGTAGCGGGGATAGAATCAATGAGCAGTTCTTC. Its translation: CASLGSGDRINEQFF.